Presented here are 24 T cell receptor beta chains from one specimen sequenced in a study of CD8 T cells in ankylosing spondylitis. Overall study results and limits: Seemingly characteristic of ankylosing spondylitis blood was a TCR beta motif consisting of under 10 highly homologous variants.

Using its own MiXCR run on the 5' RACE reads, TCRdb lists one record per CDR3 protein. The data contain roughly 470,000 distinct CDR3 sequences, roughly a quarter of them singletons. Their cognate antigens are unknown. The specimen sequenced was blood, either unsorted or a sorted T cell fraction (not recorded which). The receptors here all came from a male donor with ankylosing spondylitis.

CDR3 in amino acids: CASIRSAGVNNEQFF. The CDR3, as DNA: TGTGCCAGCATCCGTAGTGCGGGGGTAAACAATGAGCAGTTCTTC. The chain couples TRBV7-8 to TRBJ2-1; 7 positions match TRBD2. From germline, CDR1 is SGHVS and CDR2 FQNEAQ. The V segment lost 7 bases and the J segment 5 bases; nucleotides outside the gene matches: 11. This CDR3 contains 15 residues.

This clonotype occurred a few times. The J gene is TRBJ2-1, the V gene TRBV29-1; TRBD2 matches at 7 bases. The CDR3 consists of 13 residues. The junction had 3 bases not matched to a gene; V was cut back by 4 bases and J by 3 bases. Per germline, CDR1 SQVTM and CDR2 ANQGSEA. The CDR3: CSVAGLYYNEQFF. The CDR3 bases are TGCAGCGTTGCGGGACTATACTACAATGAGCAGTTCTTC.

The CDR3 DNA follows: TGTGCCAGCAGTTTTCAGACAGGGTCGTTGAAGACCCAGTACTTC. Its translation: CASSFQTGSLKTQYF. The chain links TRBV12-3 or TRBV12-4 to TRBJ2-5, with 7 nucleotides matching TRBD1. The CDR3 is 15 residues long. J lost 6 bases, V lost 3 bases, and 10 bases had no gene match.

DNA of the CDR3: TGCAGTGCTATAATCTTGGGGGGATCGGGGTACGAGCAGTACTTC. Translated: CSAIILGGSGYEQYF. V gene TRBV20-1 combines with J gene TRBJ2-7; tentatively, D is TRBD2 (6 bases). Germline CDR1 reads DFQATT; CDR2 reads SNEGSKA (reference sequence). V was cut by 4 bases and J by 4 bases, with 20 bases left in between. The CDR3 consists of 15 residues.

The chain uses TRBV2 and TRBJ2-5; tentative D call: TRBD1 (5 bases). This CDR3 has 14 amino acids. Germline lookup yields CDR1 SNHLY and CDR2 FYNNEI. The V and J ends lost 6 bases and 1 base respectively, with 12 bases between them. The CDR3 sequence is CASRGRVLQETQYF. CDR3 bases: TGTGCCAGCAGAGGCAGGGTGCTCCAAGAGACCCAGTACTTC. The complete variable domain, with remaining parts taken from reference TRBV2 and TRBJ2-5, reads EPEVTQTPSHQVTQMGQEVILRCVPISNHLYFYWYRQILGQKVEFLVSFYNNEISEKSEIFDDQFSVERPDGSNFTLKIRSTKLEDSAMYFCASRGRVLQETQYFGPGTRLLVL.

This chain joins TRBV11-3 and TRBJ2-7; 7 bases are a match to TRBD1. The CDR3 sequence is 14 residues long. The V and J ends lost 0 bases and 3 bases, in that order; junction bases with no gene match: 2. In germline, CDR1 is SGHNT, CDR2 YENEEA. CDR3 sequence (DNA): TGTGCCAGCAGCTTAGAACAGGGGCTCTACGAGCAGTACGTC. It codes for CASSLEQGLYEQYV.

V usage is TRBV2 and J usage is TRBJ2-7; 8 nucleotides match TRBD1. There are 13 residues in the CDR3. V shed 10 bases and J 5 bases; nucleotides not matched to a gene: 10. Per germline, CDR1 SNHLY and CDR2 FYNNEI. The DNA for the CDR3 is TGTGCCACCAGGGGGGACAGGTACGACGAGCAGTACGTC. Protein product: CATRGDRYDEQYV.

This clonotype was seen only a few times. The chain carries TRBV30 and TRBJ2-7; TRBD1 matches at 7 bases. J gave up 7 bases and V 2 bases, and 2 bases lay outside the gene matches. Germline V gene data show CDR1 as GTSNPN and CDR2 as SVGIG (reference sequence). The CDR3 totals 11 residues. The CDR3: CAWSMTGEQYF. The CDR3 coding sequence is TGTGCCTGGAGTATGACAGGGGAGCAGTACTTC.

This clonotype was found a few times. CDR3 loop: CSALRTGGMETQYF. As DNA, the CDR3 is TGCAGTGCCCTCCGGACAGGGGGCATGGAGACCCAGTACTTC. The rearrangement uses TRBV20-1 and TRBJ2-5; the match to TRBD1 covers 11 bases. The CDR3 is 14 amino acids. J was trimmed by 5 bases and V by 6 bases; bases with no gene match: 8. Per germline, CDR1 DFQATT and CDR2 SNEGSKA (reference sequence).

This clonotype showed up just a few times. The V gene is TRBV29-1, the J gene TRBJ2-7; D remains ambiguous. This CDR3 has 13 residues. The V and J ends lost 4 bases and 5 bases respectively, with 15 bases between them. The V gene's germline CDR1 is SQVTM and CDR2 ANQGSEA. CDR3 bases: TGCAGCGTTGCTGGCAGAGATCCCCACGAGCAGTACGTC. Translated, it gives CSVAGRDPHEQYV.

This clonotype has only a few counts. The rearrangement links TRBV12-3 or TRBV12-4 to TRBJ1-3, with no clear D. This CDR3 region has 14 residues. V shed 4 bases and J shed 0 bases, with 7 bases lying between them. The CDR3 bases are TGTGCCAGCAGTTCCAAAGACTCTGGAAACACCATATATTTT. It encodes CASSSKDSGNTIYF.

The V and J genes are TRBV29-1 and TRBJ2-5; the D is unclear. The CDR3 is 13 residues long. Trimming stripped 1 base from V and 1 base from J, with 7 bases between. The germline gives CDR1 SQVTM, CDR2 ANQGSEA. The CDR3 DNA follows: TGCAGCGTTGAAGGCCGGTTCCAAGAGACCCAGTACTTC. Protein: CSVEGRFQETQYF.

The chain employs TRBV5-5 and TRBJ1-4; D uncertain. The length of the CDR3 is 14 residues. In germline, CDR1 is SGHKS, CDR2 YYEKEE (reference sequence). V was shortened by 0 bases and J by 7 bases, with 10 bases between the two germline ends. In DNA form, the CDR3 reads TGTGCCAGCAGCTTGGTTGGCGTTGGTGAAAAACTGTTTTTT. Translating gives CASSLVGVGEKLFF.

This clonotype was detected only a few times. The J gene is TRBJ2-2, the V gene TRBV11-2; TRBD2 matches at 8 bases. The CDR3 is made up of 16 amino acids. V trimming: 2 bases; J trimming: 1 base; junction bases outside the gene matches: 3. The germline V gene has CDR1 SGHAT and CDR2 FQNNGV. CDR3 amino acids: CASSLLSGGNTGELFF. CDR3 in DNA: TGTGCCAGCAGCTTACTGAGCGGGGGGAACACCGGGGAGCTGTTTTTT.

The rearrangement links TRBV20-1 to TRBJ2-1, with D maybe TRBD1 (6 bases). The germline V and J ends were trimmed by 5 bases and 0 bases, with 17 bases remaining between them. In germline, CDR1 is DFQATT, CDR2 SNEGSKA (reference sequence). The CDR3 covers 16 residues. The CDR3 loop reads CSAGGPGHSSYNEQFF. DNA of the CDR3: TGCAGTGCTGGAGGCCCGGGACACAGCTCCTACAATGAGCAGTTCTTC.

The V call is TRBV29-1, the J call TRBJ2-7; 8 bases match TRBD1. Trimming cost V 7 bases and J 3 bases; bases outside gene matches: 8. The germline V gene has CDR1 SQVTM and CDR2 ANQGSEA. The CDR3 extends over 13 amino acids. The chain's CDR3 is CSALTGVRYEQYF. DNA of the CDR3: TGCAGCGCGTTGACAGGGGTTCGCTACGAGCAGTACTTC.

J is TRBJ2-6 and V is TRBV12-3 or TRBV12-4; D ambiguous. The CDR3 extends over 16 amino acids. Trimming left V 2 bases short and J 1 base short, with 9 bases between. CDR3 sequence reads: CASSLSALSGANVLTF. The CDR3 nucleotides are TGTGCCAGCAGTTTATCGGCCCTATCTGGGGCCAACGTCCTGACTTTC.

The chain recombines TRBV20-1 with TRBJ1-4; D ambiguous. The CDR3 extends over 12 amino acids. Trimming cost V 0 bases and J 14 bases, with 13 bases left between them. Germline CDR1 and CDR2: DFQATT and SNEGSKA (reference sequence). As DNA, the CDR3 is TGCAGTGCTAGAGAAACCGTTGGGGTGCTGTTTTTT. Its protein is CSARETVGVLFF.

This clonotype was seen only a few times. The chain links TRBV20-1 to TRBJ2-3, with 9 bases identical to TRBD2. Trimming cost V 6 bases and J 5 bases; bases outside gene matches: 12. The CDR3 is made up of 15 amino acids. The germline CDR1 and CDR2 sequences are DFQATT and SNEGSKA (reference sequence). The CDR3 is CSAPHYGGRGDTQYF. DNA for the CDR3: TGCAGTGCACCTCATTACGGCGGGAGGGGAGATACGCAGTATTTT.

The chain links TRBV11-2 to TRBJ2-5; D not certain. CDR3 length: 14 residues. Trimming removed 1 base from V and 3 bases from J, with 9 bases in between. Germline-derived CDR1 and CDR2 are SGHAT and FQNNGV. As DNA, the CDR3 is TGTGCCAGCAGCTTAGTAGGTACGGAAGAGACCCAGTACTTC. It specifies CASSLVGTEETQYF.

The chain carries TRBV3-1 and TRBJ2-2; 9 bases fit TRBD2. With 4 bases clipped from V and 8 bases from J, the junction kept 5 bases outside the gene matches. This CDR3 comprises 14 residues. The germline V gene encodes CDR1 LGHDT and CDR2 YNNKEL (reference sequence). CDR3 DNA sequence: TGTGCCAGCAGCCGGACTAGCGATACGGGGGAGCTGTTTTTT. It is translated as CASSRTSDTGELFF.

This clonotype was counted many times. This chain uses TRBV5-1 with TRBJ2-6; D is perhaps TRBD1 or TRBD2 (5 bases each). V was shortened by 1 base and J by 0 bases, with 14 bases between the two germline ends. The length of the CDR3 is 18 residues. Germline values: CDR1 SGHRS, CDR2 YFSETQ. The chain's CDR3 is CASSLSGTENSGANVLTF. In nucleotides, the CDR3 is TGCGCCAGCAGCTTGTCCGGGACGGAAAACTCTGGGGCCAACGTCCTGACTTTC.

Note on this clonotype: No DNA is shown, since the ends of the CDR3 on it are uncertain; the CDR3 is the one TCRdb lists. The chain couples TRBV12-3 or TRBV12-4 to TRBJ1-5. Inclusive of both ends, the CDR3 amounts to 13 amino acids. The CDR3 region is CASSSSVSQPQHF.

This chain uses TRBV30 with TRBJ2-1, with no clear D. Trimming stripped 0 bases from V and 2 bases from J, with 5 bases between. This CDR3 is built from 13 residues. Per germline, CDR1 GTSNPN and CDR2 SVGIG (reference sequence). In DNA, the CDR3 is TGTGCCTGGAGTGTACTGACCTACAATGAGCAGTTCTTC. Protein: CAWSVLTYNEQFF.